One sample yielded the 2 T cell receptor beta chains listed below, sequenced in a study of Graves' ophthalmopathy and Graves' hyperthyroidism. Scientists amplified the TCR beta CDR3 regions from RNA transcripts. After a first-round RT-PCR with HTBI primers, a second-round multiplex PCR was run. TCRdb called the multiplex PCR reads again in MiXCR, with one record for every CDR3 protein. The sample yields 450,000 or so distinct CDR3 sequences, approximately 14% seen once. The sequencing sample was made of blood. Receptors originate from a woman aged 25 to 39 with Graves' ophthalmopathy.

This clonotype was counted many times. V and J are TRBV6-2 or TRBV6-3 and TRBJ2-7; D gene unclear. Trimming took off 2 bases at V and 7 bases at J, with 12 bases between the two ends. Germline values: CDR1 MNHEY, CDR2 SVGEGT. The length of the CDR3 is 13 residues. The CDR3 nucleotides are TGTGCCAGCAGTTACGCCCCGGTAGGGGAGCAGTACTTC. It codes for CASSYAPVGEQYF.

This clonotype was counted many times. The V call is TRBV20-1, the J call TRBJ2-5, with 9 bases that match TRBD2. After removal of 3 bases from V and 5 bases from J, the junction contained 10 bases not matched to a gene. There are 15 residues in the CDR3. Germline V CDR1 and CDR2: DFQATT, SNEGSKA (reference sequence). CDR3 amino acids: CSASVSGSVRETQYF. In DNA, the CDR3 is TGCAGTGCTAGTGTTAGCGGGAGTGTGAGGGAGACCCAGTACTTC.